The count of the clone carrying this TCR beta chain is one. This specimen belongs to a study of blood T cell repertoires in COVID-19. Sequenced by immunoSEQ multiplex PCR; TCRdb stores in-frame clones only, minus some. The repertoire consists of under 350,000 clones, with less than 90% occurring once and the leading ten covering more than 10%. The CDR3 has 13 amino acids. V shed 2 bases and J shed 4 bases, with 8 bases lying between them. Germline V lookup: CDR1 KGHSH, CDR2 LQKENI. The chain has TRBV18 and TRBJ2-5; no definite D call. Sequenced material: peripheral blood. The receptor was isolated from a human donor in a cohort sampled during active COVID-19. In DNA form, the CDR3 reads TGTGCCAGCTCACCATCCCAGTTAGAGACCCAGTACTTC. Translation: CASSPSQLETQYF.